Each of the 20 T cell receptor beta chains below was sequenced from the same sample in a study of OX40 agonist ivuxolimab in advanced cancers. The assay was immunoSEQ multiplex PCR, and TCRdb's table has in-frame clones only and misses some. Of 25,000 to 35,000 clones listed, 74% are singletons. The sample consisted of CD4+ or CD8+ T cells sorted from blood, taken in a trial of the OX40 agonist ivuxolimab. The receptors come from an adult with an advanced solid tumor such as melanoma, head and neck, liver or kidney cancer.

In this sample, this clone turned up once. The chain joins TRBV18 to TRBJ1-3; D uncertain. In germline, CDR1 is KGHSH, CDR2 LQKENI. The CDR3 length is 17 residues. Trimming stripped 2 bases from V and 0 bases from J, with 14 bases between. The CDR3 bases are TGTGCCAGCTCACCAGAGGGCAGATCCTACTCTGGAAACACCATATATTTT. This translates into CASSPEGRSYSGNTIYF.

The CDR3 coding sequence is TGCGCCAGCAGCCCCGCTGCAGCCTACGAGCAGTACTTC. Translation: CASSPAAAYEQYF. The chain links TRBV5-1 to TRBJ2-7, with D unresolved. The CDR3 has 13 residues. Trimming removed 4 bases from V and 2 bases from J, with 10 bases in between. CDR1 SGHRS and CDR2 YFSETQ come from the germline V gene.

This clone was seen just once. V gene TRBV6-6 combines with J gene TRBJ1-1, with no clear D. Germline V gene lookup returns CDR1 MNHNY and CDR2 SVGAGI (reference sequence). V was trimmed by 2 bases and J by 8 bases, leaving 6 bases between them. CDR3 length: 11 residues. The CDR3 loop reads CASSYLEEAFF. CDR3 bases: TGTGCCAGCAGTTACCTTGAAGAAGCTTTCTTT.

This chain connects TRBV11-2 to TRBJ1-4; D might be TRBD1 (6 bases). With 1 base removed from V and 14 bases from J, the gap between germline ends came to 11 bases. The CDR3 covers 12 residues. Germline lookup yields CDR1 SGHAT and CDR2 FQNNGV. CDR3 nucleotides: TGTGCCAGCAGCTTAGGGGGGGCGGTCCTGTTTTTT. This sequence encodes CASSLGGAVLFF.

The chain has TRBV2 and TRBJ1-1, with no clear D. The germline gives CDR1 SNHLY, CDR2 FYNNEI. V was clipped by 4 bases and J by 1 base, with 10 bases between them. The CDR3 sequence is 14 residues long. CDR3 DNA: TGTGCCAGCAGTGTGTTGGGGTCGAACACTGAAGCTTTCTTT. Encoded protein: CASSVLGSNTEAFF.

This chain joins TRBV5-6 and TRBJ2-6; the D call may be TRBD1 or TRBD2 (5 bases each). V lost 0 bases and J lost 0, with 13 bases in between. Germline V lookup: CDR1 SGHDT, CDR2 YYEEEE. This CDR3 is 18 amino acids long. Written as DNA, the CDR3 is TGTGCCAGCAGCTTGGATGTAGGGGAGAGCTCTGGGGCCAACGTCCTGACTTTC. It translates to CASSLDVGESSGANVLTF.

This CDR3 is CASKPNRASGNTIYF. The CDR3 DNA sequence: TGTGCCAGCAAACCGAACAGGGCCTCTGGAAACACCATATATTTT. This chain joins TRBV6-5 and TRBJ1-3; D may be TRBD1 (6 bases). The germline V gene has CDR1 MNHEY and CDR2 SVGAGI. The CDR3 covers 15 residues. Deletions cut 7 bases from V and 0 bases from J, with 13 bases between.

The rearrangement uses TRBV5-5 and TRBJ1-1; D is unclear. V dropped 0 bases and J dropped 9 bases, with 6 bases sitting between them. The CDR3 spans 11 residues. Germline lookup yields CDR1 SGHKS and CDR2 YYEKEE (reference sequence). The CDR3 DNA follows: TGTGCCAGCAGCTTGGTTCAGAAAGCTTTCTTT. It specifies CASSLVQKAFF. The variable domain in full, completed from reference TRBV5-5 and TRBJ1-1, reads DAGVTQSPTHLIKTRGQQVTLRCSPISGHKSVSWYQQVLGQGPQFIFQYYEKEERGRGNFPDRFSARQFPNYSSELNVNALLLGDSALYLCASSLVQKAFFGQGTRLTVV.

This chain joins TRBV9 and TRBJ2-7; no firm D call. Per the germline V gene, CDR1 is SGDLS and CDR2 is YYNGEE. Trimming removed 0 bases at V and 0 bases at J, with 7 bases between. This CDR3 is built from 14 residues. The CDR3 protein is CASSVGASSYEQYF. As DNA, the CDR3 is TGTGCCAGCAGCGTAGGGGCTAGCTCCTACGAGCAGTACTTC.

The chain employs TRBV5-1 and TRBJ2-6; 9 nucleotides match TRBD1. CDR1 and CDR2 from the germline V gene are SGHRS and YFSETQ. Unmatched junction bases numbered 5, after V lost 4 bases and J lost 3 bases. The CDR3 has 16 amino acids. The CDR3 sequence: CASSARTGVGANVLTF. CDR3 in DNA: TGCGCCAGCAGCGCCAGGACAGGGGTTGGGGCCAACGTCCTGACTTTC.

The gene calls are TRBV2 and TRBJ1-6; D is perhaps TRBD1 (6 bases). The CDR3 totals 16 residues. Per germline, CDR1 SNHLY and CDR2 FYNNEI. V lost 4 bases, J lost 7 bases, and 17 bases lay in between. For the CDR3, the DNA is TGTGCCAGCAGTGCGAACCCGACAGGTCAAAATTCACCCCTCCACTTT. Protein: CASSANPTGQNSPLHF. Based on the CDR3 plus reference TRBV2 and TRBJ1-6, the full variable domain is EPEVTQTPSHQVTQMGQEVILRCVPISNHLYFYWYRQILGQKVEFLVSFYNNEISEKSEIFDDQFSVERPDGSNFTLKIRSTKLEDSAMYFCASSANPTGQNSPLHFGNGTRLTVT.

J is TRBJ2-1 and V is TRBV5-1; 7 bases fit TRBD2. Germline CDR1 reads SGHRS; CDR2 reads YFSETQ. The V segment lost 3 bases and the J segment 4 bases; nucleotides outside the gene matches: 10. This CDR3 has 16 residues. CDR3 residues: CASSWGYSGPYNEQFF. In nucleotides, the CDR3 is TGCGCCAGCAGCTGGGGCTATAGCGGGCCTTACAATGAGCAGTTCTTC.

The chain couples TRBV2 to TRBJ2-3; 7 bases match TRBD2. The CDR3 sequence is 15 residues long. The germline CDR1 and CDR2 sequences are SNHLY and FYNNEI. The V and J ends lost 4 bases and 1 base, in that order; junction bases with no gene match: 5. The CDR3 DNA sequence: TGTGCCAGCAGTGCGCTGGGGGGGGGCACAGATACGCAGTATTTT. It specifies CASSALGGGTDTQYF.

The chain links TRBV7-2 to TRBJ1-3, with D perhaps matching TRBD1 (5 bases). The CDR3 runs 15 residues. V was pared by 5 bases and J by 6 bases, with 17 bases between. Germline V gives CDR1 SGHTA, CDR2 FQGNSA. DNA for the CDR3: TGTGCCAGCAGCCCGGCGACAGACTCAGTAAACACCATATATTTT. This gives the protein CASSPATDSVNTIYF.

The CDR3 loop reads CASSPLGAESSYNEQFF. The CDR3 nucleotides read TGTGCCAGCAGCCCCCTAGGGGCGGAAAGCTCCTACAATGAGCAGTTCTTC. The rearrangement joins TRBV5-6 to TRBJ2-1; D is perhaps TRBD1 (5 bases). The V gene's germline CDR1 is SGHDT and CDR2 YYEEEE. Trimming took off 4 bases at V and 0 bases at J, with 17 bases between the two ends. This CDR3 has 17 amino acids.

The V call is TRBV10-3, the J call TRBJ2-3, with 16 bases matching TRBD2. CDR1 is ENHRY and CDR2 is SYGVKD in the germline V gene. This CDR3 spans 15 amino acids. Trimming removed 8 bases from V and 5 bases from J; junction bases left unmatched: 4. The CDR3 DNA reads TGTGCCATCTCGGGACTAGCGGGGGGGGAAGATACGCAGTATTTT. Translating it yields CAISGLAGGEDTQYF.

V gene TRBV5-1 combines with J gene TRBJ1-1; D remains ambiguous. Germline-derived CDR1 and CDR2 are SGHRS and YFSETQ. The CDR3 consists of 14 residues. The V end lost 1 base, the J end lost 1 base, and 8 bases lay between the germline ends. CDR3 nucleotides: TGCGCCAGCAGCTTGCAGGCTACGAACACTGAAGCTTTCTTT. Its translation is CASSLQATNTEAFF.

The chain is built from TRBV11-2 and TRBJ2-1; maybe TRBD1 (6 bases). CDR3 length: 13 amino acids. The V end lost 4 bases, the J end lost 8 bases, and 12 bases lay between the germline ends. CDR1 and CDR2 (germline): SGHAT, FQNNGV. CDR3 sequence reads: CASSSDRGDEQFF. In nucleotides, the CDR3 is TGTGCCAGCAGCTCGGACAGAGGCGATGAGCAGTTCTTC.

This clone was detected once. The chain uses TRBV4-1 and TRBJ1-2; D is unresolved. Germline-derived CDR1 and CDR2 are MGHRA and YSYEKL. This CDR3 contains 14 residues. Trimming shortened V by 0 bases and J by 4 bases, and 9 bases separated the two germline ends. CDR3 DNA sequence: TGCGCCAGCAGCCAAGATGAGATAACCTATGGCTACACCTTC. It translates to CASSQDEITYGYTF.

V is TRBV7-2 and J is TRBJ2-4; TRBD1 matches at 9 bases. In germline, CDR1 is SGHTA, CDR2 FQGNSA. This CDR3 comprises 18 residues. Trimming cost V 5 bases and J 1 base; bases outside gene matches: 12. The CDR3 coding sequence is TGTGCCAGCAGCCCAGGATCAAGGACAGGGGTGGCCAAAAACATTCAGTACTTC. As protein: CASSPGSRTGVAKNIQYF.